Sequencing of this T cell receptor beta chain was carried out in a study of blood T cell repertoires in COVID-19. In germline, CDR1 is SGHAT, CDR2 FQNNGV. This CDR3 is built from 12 residues. V shed 1 base and J shed 5 bases, with 5 bases lying between them. Per the authors' pipeline: Estimated nucleated cell counts came from reference gene primer amplification. Measured with immunoSEQ multiplex PCR; TCRdb has only the in-frame clones, and not every one. That table furnishes V, J and clone size, whereas the DNA furnished D and trimming. The sample carries more than 50,000 clones, over 80% recorded once.

This TCR was sampled from an older woman with acute or convalescent COVID-19. The rearrangement links TRBV11-2 to TRBJ1-2; D remains unclear. Sequences were obtained from peripheral blood. CDR3 amino acids: CASSLVSYGYTF. The DNA for the CDR3 is TGTGCCAGCAGCTTAGTCAGTTATGGCTACACCTTC.